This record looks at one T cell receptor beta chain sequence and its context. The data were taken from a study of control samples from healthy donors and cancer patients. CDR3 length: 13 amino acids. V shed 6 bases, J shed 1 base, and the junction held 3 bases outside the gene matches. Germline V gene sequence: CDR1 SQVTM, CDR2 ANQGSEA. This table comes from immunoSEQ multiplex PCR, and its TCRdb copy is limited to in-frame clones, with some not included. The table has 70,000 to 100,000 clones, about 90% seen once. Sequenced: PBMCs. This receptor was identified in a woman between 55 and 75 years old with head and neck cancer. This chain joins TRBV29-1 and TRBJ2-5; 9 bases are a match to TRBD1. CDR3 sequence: CSVGTGPQETQYF. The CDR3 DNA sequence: TGCAGCGTGGGGACAGGGCCCCAAGAGACCCAGTACTTC.